This T cell receptor (beta chain) was identified in a study of identical twins. Study results and caveats: The study based its conclusions on cross-sectional statistical analysis and did not follow the same donors. With abundant cord blood beta clonotypes, insertions were fewer; memory repertoires showed no such pattern. Zero-insertion results could be subject to partial confounding by invariant MAIT and iNKT cells.

For this clonotype: Its antigen is unidentified.

TCRdb redid the calling of the 5' RACE reads with MiXCR, one entry per CDR3 protein. The sample yields 700,000 or so distinct CDR3 sequences, 8.5% to 9% seen once. These data are also associated with another study on yellow fever vaccine responses in identical twins. Turning to that study: Twins' vaccine T cell responses reportedly seemed partly convergent and partly personalized.

Material for sequencing was PBMCs. The source of this sequence is a woman aged 18-29 years in good health.

CDR3 DNA: TGTGCCAGCAGCTTGGGATGGGGATTTGGGGAGACCCAGTACTTC. Residues: CASSLGWGFGETQYF. This rearrangement joins TRBV11-2 to TRBJ2-5; D gene uncertain. Germline CDR1 SGHAT, CDR2 FQNNGV. V was shortened by 3 bases and J by 5 bases, with 16 bases between the two germline ends. The CDR3 spans 15 residues.